These 7 T cell receptor beta chains share one sample of origin, sequenced in a study of blood T cell repertoires in COVID-19. The assay was immunoSEQ multiplex PCR, and TCRdb's table has in-frame clones only and misses some. The data hold 110,000 to 150,000 clones, with 85% to 90% observed a single time. The source material was peripheral blood. These receptors came from a woman in her fifties or sixties with acute or convalescent COVID-19.

This clone was seen a handful of times. This chain links TRBV2 with TRBJ1-5; D is unclear. This CDR3 has 15 residues. Germline V gene lookup returns CDR1 SNHLY and CDR2 FYNNEI. Trimming removed 6 bases from V and 2 bases from J, with 14 bases in between. The CDR3 DNA sequence: TGTGCCAGCAGCGCGACCCAGAGCGGCAATCAGCCCCAGCATTTT. As protein: CASSATQSGNQPQHF.

The gene calls are TRBV5-1 and TRBJ2-1; D perhaps matches TRBD2 (6 bases). CDR1 and CDR2 (germline): SGHRS, YFSETQ. The CDR3 is made up of 15 amino acids. The V gene lost 3 bases and the J gene lost 6 bases, with 16 bases spanning the gap. CDR3 sequence: CASSSQAGGLNEQFF. In DNA form, the CDR3 reads TGCGCCAGCAGCTCCCAGGCTGGAGGGCTCAATGAGCAGTTCTTC.

This clone was seen a few times. V gene TRBV10-3 combines with J gene TRBJ1-1, with D maybe TRBD1 (6 bases). Trimming left V 1 base short and J 2 bases short, with 14 bases between. The CDR3 length is 16 residues. The germline V gene has CDR1 ENHRY and CDR2 SYGVKD. The CDR3 DNA follows: TGTGCCATCAGTGAGTTACAGGGCGTGAGAAACACTGAAGCTTTCTTT. Amino acid sequence: CAISELQGVRNTEAFF.

The chain is built from TRBV11-1 and TRBJ1-1; 7 nucleotides agree with TRBD1. The length of the CDR3 is 15 residues. The germline CDR1 and CDR2 sequences are SGHAT and FQDESV (reference sequence). The trim removed 1 base at V and 2 bases at J, leaving 4 bases unmatched. DNA of the CDR3: TGTGCCAGCAGCTTAGGGCACAGGGGTAACACTGAAGCTTTCTTT. Translating gives CASSLGHRGNTEAFF.

This chain uses TRBV5-6 with TRBJ1-1; 10 bases fit TRBD1. CDR1 is SGHDT, CDR2 YYEEEE, per germline. CDR3 length: 16 residues. The ends lost 4 bases at V and 0 bases at J; junction bases unmatched: 6. CDR3 sequence reads: CASSVMTGGLNTEAFF. In nucleotides, the CDR3 is TGTGCCAGCAGCGTGATGACAGGGGGCTTGAACACTGAAGCTTTCTTT.

The genes are TRBV3-1 (or the pseudogene TRBV3-2) and TRBJ1-4, with a tentative D call TRBD1 (6 bases). Germline loops: CDR1 LGHDT, CDR2 YNNKEL (reference sequence). V lost 3 bases and J 7 bases, leaving 21 bases between the germline ends. The length of the CDR3 is 17 residues. CDR3 sequence: CASSHRSTGGAGEKLFF. The CDR3 DNA is TGTGCCAGCAGCCACCGTTCGACCGGGGGGGCCGGTGAAAAACTGTTTTTT.

The chain couples TRBV6-2 or TRBV6-3 to TRBJ1-5, with a tentative D call TRBD1 (5 bases). CDR3 length: 12 amino acids. Trimming took off 3 bases at V and 15 bases at J, with 15 bases between the two ends. Germline loops: CDR1 MNHEY, CDR2 SVGEGT. CDR3 sequence reads: CASSYGGGRRHF. The CDR3, as DNA: TGTGCCAGCAGTTATGGGGGGGGTCGTCGGCATTTT.